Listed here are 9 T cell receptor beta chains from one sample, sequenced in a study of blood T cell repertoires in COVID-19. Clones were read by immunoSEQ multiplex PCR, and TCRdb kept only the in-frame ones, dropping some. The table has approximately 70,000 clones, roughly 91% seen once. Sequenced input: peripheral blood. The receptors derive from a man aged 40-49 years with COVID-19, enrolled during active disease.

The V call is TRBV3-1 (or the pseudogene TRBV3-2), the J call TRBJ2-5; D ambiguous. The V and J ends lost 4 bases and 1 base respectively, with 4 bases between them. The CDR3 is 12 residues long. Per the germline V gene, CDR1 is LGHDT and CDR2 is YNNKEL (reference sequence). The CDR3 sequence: CASSRVQETQYF. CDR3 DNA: TGTGCCAGCAGCCGCGTCCAAGAGACCCAGTACTTC.

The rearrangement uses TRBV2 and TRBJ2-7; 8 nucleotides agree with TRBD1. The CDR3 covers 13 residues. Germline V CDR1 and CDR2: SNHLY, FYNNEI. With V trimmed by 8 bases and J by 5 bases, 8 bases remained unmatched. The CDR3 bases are TGTGCCAGCGGTCGACAGGGGTTCGACGAGCAGTACTTC. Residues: CASGRQGFDEQYF.

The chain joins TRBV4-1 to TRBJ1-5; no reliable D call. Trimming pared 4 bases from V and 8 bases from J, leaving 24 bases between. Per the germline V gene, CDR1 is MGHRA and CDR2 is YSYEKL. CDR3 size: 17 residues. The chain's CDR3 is CASSRPGIVVGIKPQHF. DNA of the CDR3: TGCGCCAGCAGCCGCCCAGGAATCGTAGTCGGGATCAAGCCCCAGCATTTT.

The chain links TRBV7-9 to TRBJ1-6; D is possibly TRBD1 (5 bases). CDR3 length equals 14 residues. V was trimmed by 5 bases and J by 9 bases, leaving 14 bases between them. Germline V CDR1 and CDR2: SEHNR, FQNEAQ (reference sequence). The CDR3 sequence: CASSLGGDRSPLHF. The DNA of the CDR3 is TGTGCCAGCAGCCTTGGGGGGGATCGTTCACCCCTCCACTTT. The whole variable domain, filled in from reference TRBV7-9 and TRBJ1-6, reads DTGVSQNPRHKITKRGQNVTFRCDPISEHNRLYWYRQTLGQGPEFLTYFQNEAQLEKSRLLSDRFSAERPKGSFSTLEIQRTEQGDSAMYLCASSLGGDRSPLHFGNGTRLTVT.

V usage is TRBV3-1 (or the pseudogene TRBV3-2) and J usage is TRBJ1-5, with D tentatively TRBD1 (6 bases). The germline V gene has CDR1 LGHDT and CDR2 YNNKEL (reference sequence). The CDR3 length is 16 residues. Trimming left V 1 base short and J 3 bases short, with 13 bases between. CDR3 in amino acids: CASSQGTGLLNQPQHF. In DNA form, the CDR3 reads TGTGCCAGCAGCCAAGGAACAGGGCTTCTCAATCAGCCCCAGCATTTT.

CDR3 residues: CASSQVIPGQGEGYTF. CDR3 nucleotides: TGTGCCAGCAGCCAAGTAATCCCGGGACAGGGAGAGGGCTACACCTTC. The chain is built from TRBV3-1 (or the pseudogene TRBV3-2) and TRBJ1-2; 9 positions agree with TRBD1. Germline values: CDR1 LGHDT, CDR2 YNNKEL (reference sequence). The CDR3 has 16 residues. V dropped 1 base and J dropped 8; count of bases not matched to a gene: 11.

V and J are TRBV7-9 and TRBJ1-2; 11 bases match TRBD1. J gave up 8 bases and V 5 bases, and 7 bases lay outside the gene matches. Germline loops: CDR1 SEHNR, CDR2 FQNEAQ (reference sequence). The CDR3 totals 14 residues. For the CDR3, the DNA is TGTGCCAGCAGCCTAGGACAGGGGGCTTGGGGCTACACCTTC. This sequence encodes CASSLGQGAWGYTF.

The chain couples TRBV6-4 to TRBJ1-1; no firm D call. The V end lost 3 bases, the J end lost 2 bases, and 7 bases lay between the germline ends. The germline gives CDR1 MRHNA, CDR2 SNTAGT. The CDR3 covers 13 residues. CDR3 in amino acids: CASSEQSNTEAFF. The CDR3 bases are TGTGCCAGCAGTGAACAGAGCAACACTGAAGCTTTCTTT.

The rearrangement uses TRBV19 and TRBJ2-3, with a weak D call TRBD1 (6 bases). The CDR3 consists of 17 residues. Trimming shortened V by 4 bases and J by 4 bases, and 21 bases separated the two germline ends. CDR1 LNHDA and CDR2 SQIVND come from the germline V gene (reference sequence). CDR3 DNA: TGTGCCAGTAGTACCGCCGCTCAACAGGGCATCCCAGATACGCAGTATTTT. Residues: CASSTAAQQGIPDTQYF.